The present entry profiles one TCR beta chain with its context. Its antigen remains unidentified. These data come from a study of T-cell memory formation after mild COVID-19. Points from the study as a whole: Some clones that responded were present in memory (sampled pre-infection), which suggests cross-reactive memory joined.

MiXCR, run by TCRdb on the 5' RACE reads, gives a single entry per CDR3 protein. The profile shows around 370,000 distinct CDR3 sequences, more than 20% of them singletons. The length of the CDR3 is 14 residues. J was trimmed by 5 bases and V by 7 bases; bases with no gene match: 8. CDR1 MNHNY and CDR2 SVGAGI come from the germline V gene (reference sequence). Sequenced material: PBMCs or a T cell subset sorted from them (not recorded which). V usage is TRBV6-6 and J usage is TRBJ2-1; 7 nucleotides match TRBD2. The sequence was obtained from an adult woman who had mild COVID-19 (a few samples of this study predate the infection). Cell type and time point are not known. The CDR3 DNA sequence: TGTGCCAGCACCCAAAGCGGGACCCACAATGAGCAGTTCTTC. This translates into CASTQSGTHNEQFF.